The 5 T cell receptor beta chains listed next were all sequenced from one sample in a study of CD8+ T cells in alopecia areata. Treatment reported: oral pan-JAK inhibitor, 5-10 mg twice daily. Extraction of RNA preceded its reverse transcription into cDNA, which served as the sequencing template. The data were produced by immunoSEQ multiplex PCR, yet TCRdb's version contains in-frame clones alone and is incomplete. This sample carries approximately 170,000 clones, around 56% of them seen once, and the ten largest clones take roughly 0.7%. The sample here was CD4+ T cells sorted from blood, taken at week 4, from a patient treated with tofacitinib. Receptors originate from a human donor with alopecia areata.

In DNA form, the CDR3 reads TGCGCCAGCAGCTTTAGCGGGAGACAGAGTGAGCAGTACTTC. Residues: CASSFSGRQSEQYF. The chain carries TRBV5-1 and TRBJ2-7; 9 bases align to TRBD2. J was trimmed by 7 bases and V by 2 bases; bases with no gene match: 7. Germline CDR1 SGHRS, CDR2 YFSETQ. The CDR3 extends over 14 amino acids. Using reference TRBV5-1 and TRBJ2-7 for the parts outside the CDR3, the full variable domain is KAGVTQTPRYLIKTRGQQVTLSCSPISGHRSVSWYQQTPGQGLQFLFEYFSETQRNKGNFPGRFSGRQFSNSRSEMNVSTLELGDSALYLCASSFSGRQSEQYFGPGTRLTVT.

This chain uses TRBV7-2 with TRBJ2-3, with 10 bases that match TRBD2. The length of the CDR3 is 14 residues. Germline V gene sequence: CDR1 SGHTA, CDR2 FQGNSA. The junction had 4 bases not matched to a gene; V was cut back by 6 bases and J by 4 bases. This CDR3 is CASRLGTSADTQYF. The DNA for the CDR3 is TGTGCCAGCAGGCTGGGGACTAGCGCAGATACGCAGTATTTT.

Worth noting for this clone: The same CDR3 arises from other DNA sequences in this sample as well. The genes are TRBV15 and TRBJ2-7; the D call may be TRBD1 or TRBD2 (5 bases each). CDR3 length: 14 residues. Per germline, CDR1 LNHNV and CDR2 YYDKDF (reference sequence). V lost 0 bases and J lost 4, with 10 bases in between. The CDR3 protein is CATSREAGSYEQYF. CDR3 in DNA: TGTGCCACCAGCAGAGAGGCAGGGAGTTACGAGCAGTACTTC.

The V gene is TRBV29-1, the J gene TRBJ2-3; D could derive from TRBD1 or TRBD2 (5 bases each). Germline V gene lookup returns CDR1 SQVTM and CDR2 ANQGSEA. The CDR3 runs 13 residues. V was cut by 4 bases and J by 5 bases, with 13 bases left in between. CDR3 amino acids: CSVVPGALDTQYF. CDR3 in DNA: TGCAGCGTTGTACCCGGGGCTTTAGATACGCAGTATTTT.

The rearrangement joins TRBV6-5 to TRBJ2-1, with a possible D match to TRBD2 (5 bases). Germline V CDR1 and CDR2: MNHEY, SVGAGI. The CDR3 contains 14 residues. V was trimmed by 8 bases and J by 6 bases, leaving 17 bases between them. The CDR3: CASRPRVATNEQFF. The CDR3 region has the DNA TGTGCCAGCCGACCAAGAGTAGCGACCAATGAGCAGTTCTTC.